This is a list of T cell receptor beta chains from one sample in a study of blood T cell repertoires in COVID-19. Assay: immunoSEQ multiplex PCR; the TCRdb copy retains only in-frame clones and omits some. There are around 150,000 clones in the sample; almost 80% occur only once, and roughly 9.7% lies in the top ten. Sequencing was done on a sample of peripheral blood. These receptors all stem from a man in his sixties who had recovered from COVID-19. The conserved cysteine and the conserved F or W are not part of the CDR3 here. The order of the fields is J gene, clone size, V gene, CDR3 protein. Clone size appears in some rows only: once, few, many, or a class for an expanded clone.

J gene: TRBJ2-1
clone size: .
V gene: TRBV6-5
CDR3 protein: ASSSLAGGDNEQF

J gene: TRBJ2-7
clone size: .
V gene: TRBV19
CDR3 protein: ASSSLPGQGTHEQY

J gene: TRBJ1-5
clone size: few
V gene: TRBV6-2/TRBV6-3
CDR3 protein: ASSWTRTGEKGGNQPQH

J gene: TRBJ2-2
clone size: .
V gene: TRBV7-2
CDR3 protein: ASSLGLRAWGPELF

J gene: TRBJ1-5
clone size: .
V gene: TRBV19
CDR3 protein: ASSTRQDPYSNQPQH

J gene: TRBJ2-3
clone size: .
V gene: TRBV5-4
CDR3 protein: ASSFVMTSGTDTQY

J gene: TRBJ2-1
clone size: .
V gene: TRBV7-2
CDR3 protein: ASSFRLAGENEQF

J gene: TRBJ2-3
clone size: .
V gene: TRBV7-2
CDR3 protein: ASSFSRGTDTQY

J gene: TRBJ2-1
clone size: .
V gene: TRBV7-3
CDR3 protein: ASSFTSGSYNEQF

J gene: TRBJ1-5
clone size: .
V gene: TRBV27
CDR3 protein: ASSSQGLNQPQH

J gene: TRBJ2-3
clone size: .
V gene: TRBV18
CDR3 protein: ASSSTGGTDTQY

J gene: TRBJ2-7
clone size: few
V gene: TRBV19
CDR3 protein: ASSIVGLAGDSYEQY

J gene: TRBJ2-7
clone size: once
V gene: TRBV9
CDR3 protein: ASSGAGESYEQY

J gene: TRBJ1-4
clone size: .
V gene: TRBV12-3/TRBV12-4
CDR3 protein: ASSLNSYEKLF

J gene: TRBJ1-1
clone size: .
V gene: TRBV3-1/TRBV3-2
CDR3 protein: ASSHGNTEAF

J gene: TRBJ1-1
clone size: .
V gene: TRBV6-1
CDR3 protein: ASSEFPSRDRVLNTEAF

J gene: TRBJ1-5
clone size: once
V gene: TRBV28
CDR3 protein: ASSPRGSNQPQH

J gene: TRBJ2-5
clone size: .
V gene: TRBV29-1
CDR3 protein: SGTGWETQY

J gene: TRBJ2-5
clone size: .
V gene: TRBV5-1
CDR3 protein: ASSLTDRGLQETQY

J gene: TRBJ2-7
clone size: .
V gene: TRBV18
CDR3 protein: ASSPERERDSGQY

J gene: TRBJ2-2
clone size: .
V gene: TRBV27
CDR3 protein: ASSLSGSFTGELF

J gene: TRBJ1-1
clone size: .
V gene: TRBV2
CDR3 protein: ASKGLPNTEAF

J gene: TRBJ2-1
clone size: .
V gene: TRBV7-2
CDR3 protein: ASSLAGGVANEQF

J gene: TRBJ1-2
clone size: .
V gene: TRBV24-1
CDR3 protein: ATSDDDRGHYGYT

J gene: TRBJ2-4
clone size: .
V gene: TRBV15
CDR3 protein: ATSSSRKNIQY